What follows are 27 T cell receptor beta chains derived from one specimen sequenced in a study of T cells in Graves' hyperthyroidism and ophthalmopathy. Amplification of TCR beta CDR3 regions was performed using RNA transcripts as template. HTBI primers were used for first-round RT-PCR of the TCR CDR3. One entry per CDR3 protein results from TCRdb running MiXCR on the multiplex PCR reads. The data show under 500,000 distinct CDR3 sequences, with 11% to 15% seen just once and 28% held by the top ten. The sequencing sample was made of blood. These receptors came from a man in his forties or fifties with Graves' ophthalmopathy.

This clonotype has a count of ten or more. V is TRBV18 and J is TRBJ1-2, with D possibly TRBD1 on 5 matching bases. Trimming removed 6 bases at V and 0 bases at J, with 11 bases between. Germline V CDR1 and CDR2: KGHSH, LQKENI. The CDR3 length is 14 residues. The CDR3 coding sequence is TGTGCCAGCTCCCGGGGAGGGGCTAACTATGGCTACACCTTC. This gives the protein CASSRGGANYGYTF.

Remarks on this clonotype: Just one base apart from a much larger clone, this may be a read error. The CDR3 nucleotides read TGTGCCAGCGGCTCATTCACAGATACGCAGTATTTT. Amino acids: CASGSFTDTQYF. The V call is TRBV7-9, the J call TRBJ2-3; no firm D call. V was shortened by 8 bases and J by 2 bases, with 8 bases between the two germline ends. The CDR3 runs to 12 residues. CDR1 and CDR2 from the germline V gene are SEHNR and FQNEAQ (reference sequence).

This clonotype appeared many times. V gene TRBV7-3 combines with J gene TRBJ2-7; 8 bases fit TRBD2. This CDR3 has 14 amino acids. The V and J ends lost 5 bases and 5 bases, in that order; junction bases with no gene match: 8. Per the germline V gene, CDR1 is SGHTA and CDR2 is FQGTGA. The CDR3 nucleotides read TGTGCCAGCAGCAACGGGGGGGTCGGAAACGAGCAGTACTTC. It encodes CASSNGGVGNEQYF. Full variable domain (outside the CDR3, taken from reference TRBV7-3 and TRBJ2-7): GAGVSQTPSNKVTEKGKYVELRCDPISGHTALYWYRQSLGQGPEFLIYFQGTGAADDSGLPNDRFFAVRPEGSVSTLKIQRTERGDSAVYLCASSNGGVGNEQYFGPGTRLTVT.

The V and J genes are TRBV19 and TRBJ1-4, with D perhaps matching TRBD1 (6 bases). The CDR3 loop spans 15 amino acids. Germline V gives CDR1 LNHDA, CDR2 SQIVND (reference sequence). V was shortened by 2 bases and J by 8 bases, with 15 bases between the two germline ends. CDR3 in amino acids: CASSIRGQGYEKLFF. CDR3 nucleotides: TGTGCCAGTAGTATAAGGGGACAAGGATACGAAAAACTGTTTTTT.

This clonotype was recorded many times. The rearrangement joins TRBV12-3 or TRBV12-4 to TRBJ2-3; 10 bases align to TRBD2. The CDR3 runs to 15 residues. Unmatched junction bases numbered 6, after V lost 5 bases and J lost 4 bases. CDR3 in DNA: TGTGCCAGCAGTACAAGCGGGAGGGTCGCAGATACGCAGTATTTT. Translating gives CASSTSGRVADTQYF.

This clonotype was detected ten times or more. The V gene is TRBV28, the J gene TRBJ2-3; D is ambiguous. This CDR3 is built from 14 residues. V was cut by 2 bases and J by 6 bases, with 12 bases left in between. Germline-derived CDR1 and CDR2 are MDHEN and SYDVKM. CDR3 amino acids: CASSLVGSADTQYF. The CDR3 coding sequence is TGTGCCAGCAGTTTAGTCGGCAGTGCGGATACGCAGTATTTT.

Comment on this clonotype: Given a much more abundant clone one base away, this may be a read error. It is likely a read error, because the conserved phenylalanine at the end of the CDR3 is missing. This sequence joins TRBV30 and TRBJ1-4, with D unresolved. The V gene's germline CDR1 is GTSNPN and CDR2 SVGIG (reference sequence). This CDR3 comprises 14 residues. Between the trimmed V and J ends, which lost 7 bases and 0 bases, there was a span of 12 bases. The CDR3 protein is CAFSGLATNEKLFS. DNA for the CDR3: TGTGCCTTTTCGGGCCTTGCAACTAATGAAAAACTGTTTTCT.

The rearrangement links TRBV29-1 to TRBJ2-5, with unresolved D. CDR3 length: 13 residues. Germline V gene sequence: CDR1 SQVTM, CDR2 ANQGSEA. Trimming took 0 bases from V and 1 from J, leaving 6 bases between them. CDR3 in amino acids: CSVEDQAQETQYF. DNA for the CDR3: TGCAGCGTTGAAGACCAAGCCCAAGAGACCCAGTACTTC.

In this sample, this clonotype turned up many times. The genes are TRBV27 and TRBJ2-1; possible D gene TRBD2, 5 bases. From germline, CDR1 is MNHEY and CDR2 SMNVEV (reference sequence). This CDR3 is 14 amino acids long. V was cut by 6 bases and J by 3 bases, with 12 bases left in between. The CDR3 DNA follows: TGTGCCAGCAGGCCGCCTAGCTTCTACAATGAGCAGTTCTTC. Its translation: CASRPPSFYNEQFF.

This clonotype turned up a few times. This chain uses TRBV30 with TRBJ2-6, with 12 bases matching TRBD1. The CDR3 is made up of 18 amino acids. V lost 1 base to trimming and J lost 1 base; unmatched junction nucleotides: 5. Germline assignment: CDR1 GTSNPN and CDR2 SVGIG (reference sequence). CDR3 in amino acids: CAWSGTGQGASGANVLTF. The CDR3 nucleotides are TGTGCCTGGAGTGGGACGGGACAGGGGGCATCTGGGGCCAACGTCCTGACTTTC.

This clonotype was seen ten or more times. The chain combines TRBV5-1 with TRBJ1-5; D not certain. Germline assignment: CDR1 SGHRS and CDR2 YFSETQ. CDR3 length equals 13 residues. Trimming pared 4 bases from V and 4 bases from J, leaving 9 bases between. CDR3: CASSRGLNQPQHF. CDR3 coding DNA: TGCGCCAGCAGCCGCGGGTTGAATCAGCCCCAGCATTTT.

V is TRBV30 and J is TRBJ1-1; D is ambiguous. With 2 bases removed from V and 3 bases from J, the gap between germline ends came to 10 bases. CDR3 size: 13 residues. Germline V gene lookup returns CDR1 GTSNPN and CDR2 SVGIG (reference sequence). CDR3 in amino acids: CAWSQQLYTEAFF. In DNA form, the CDR3 reads TGTGCCTGGAGTCAACAGCTTTACACTGAAGCTTTCTTT.

This clonotype was seen repeatedly, ten times or more. This chain connects TRBV7-6 to TRBJ1-4; TRBD1 matches at 7 bases. Germline V gene data show CDR1 as SGHVS and CDR2 as FNYEAQ. V lost 4 bases, J lost 8 bases, and 7 bases stayed unmatched. The CDR3 covers 14 residues. CDR3 sequence: CASSSTGLREKLFF. CDR3 DNA sequence: TGTGCCAGCAGCTCGACAGGGTTAAGGGAAAAACTGTTTTTT.

This clonotype occurred a few times. The V call is TRBV9, the J call TRBJ1-1; D is unclear. The CDR3 contains 14 residues. CDR1 SGDLS and CDR2 YYNGEE come from the germline V gene. V gave up 4 bases and J gave up 5 bases, with 15 bases separating them. The CDR3 nucleotides are TGTGCCAGCAGCCCCACCTCCGAGGTTACTGAAGCTTTCTTT. Residues: CASSPTSEVTEAFF.

In its sample, this clonotype was seen many times. In DNA, the CDR3 is TGTGCCAGCAGCGACCACCGGGACAGCTATGAAAAACTGTTTTTT. Encoded protein: CASSDHRDSYEKLFF. This chain connects TRBV11-2 to TRBJ1-4; 7 positions agree with TRBD1. J lost 6 bases, V lost 5 bases, and 9 bases had no gene match. The CDR3 has 15 amino acids. Germline lookup yields CDR1 SGHAT and CDR2 FQNNGV.

About this clonotype: This sequence may be a read error, since a much larger clone differs from it by one base. The chain couples TRBV2 to TRBJ1-4; D not resolved. Germline assignment: CDR1 SNHLY and CDR2 FYNNEI. The CDR3 has 15 amino acids. The V end lost 8 bases, the J end lost 1 base, and 14 bases lay between the germline ends. CDR3 loop: CASGDLGLTNEKLFF. DNA of the CDR3: TGTGCCAGCGGCGACCTAGGGTTAACTAATGAAAAACTGTTTTTT.

On this clonotype: At one end the junction does not follow the germline gene, possibly because of a read error. The chain employs TRBV29-1 and TRBJ2-4; D call uncertain. The germline V gene encodes CDR1 SQVTM and CDR2 ANQGSEA. The CDR3 is made up of 11 amino acids. In DNA, the CDR3 is TGCGGCGTTGAAGATCCTGGTGTACGGTACTTC. Protein: CGVEDPGVRYF.

This clonotype was recorded at least ten times. The chain is built from TRBV3-1 and TRBJ1-3, with 10 bases identical to TRBD1. The CDR3 has 17 residues. Germline CDR1 and CDR2: LGHDT and YNNKEL (reference sequence). J was trimmed by 0 bases and V by 1 base; bases with no gene match: 3. The CDR3 region has the DNA TGTGCCAGCAGCCAAGCGGGACAGGGGATCTCTGGAAACACCATATATTTT. It is translated as CASSQAGQGISGNTIYF.

This sequence joins TRBV19 and TRBJ1-5; the match to TRBD1 covers 8 bases. CDR1 is LNHDA and CDR2 is SQIVND in the germline V gene (reference sequence). The CDR3 extends over 15 amino acids. The ends lost 5 bases at V and 2 bases at J; junction bases unmatched: 5. CDR3 sequence: CASSVGQGRNQPQHF. The CDR3 region has the DNA TGTGCCAGTAGTGTCGGACAGGGCCGCAATCAGCCCCAGCATTTT.

This clonotype was found a few times. The chain is built from TRBV19 and TRBJ1-2; 7 bases are a match to TRBD1. Germline V gene lookup returns CDR1 LNHDA and CDR2 SQIVND (reference sequence). The CDR3 totals 15 residues. Losses at the gene ends were 5 bases for V and 8 bases for J; bases not matched to a gene: 14. This chain's CDR3 is CASSATDRAEWGYTF. The CDR3 DNA reads TGTGCCAGTAGTGCAACAGACAGGGCAGAGTGGGGCTACACCTTC.

The chain uses TRBV9 and TRBJ2-5; 8 bases map to TRBD1. Germline V CDR1 and CDR2: SGDLS, YYNGEE. There are 17 residues in the CDR3. Trimming took 3 bases from V and 7 from J; bases not matched to a gene: 17. CDR3 loop: CASSGDRAGGATGTQYF. CDR3 coding DNA: TGTGCCAGCAGCGGAGACCGGGCAGGGGGCGCCACGGGGACCCAGTACTTC. The full variable domain, its missing parts supplied by reference TRBV9 and TRBJ2-5, is DSGVTQTPKHLITATGQRVTLRCSPRSGDLSVYWYQQSLDQGLQFLIQYYNGEERAKGNILERFSAQQFPDLHSELNLSSLELGDSALYFCASSGDRAGGATGTQYFGPGTRLLVL.

This clonotype has at least ten counts. The V and J genes are TRBV3-1 and TRBJ1-1; D might be TRBD1 (5 bases). The CDR3 runs to 17 residues. Looked up from germline, CDR1 is LGHDT and CDR2 is YNNKEL (reference sequence). V was trimmed by 2 bases and J by 1 base, leaving 17 bases between them. The CDR3 DNA is TGTGCCAGCAGCCAATCAATGATGAGGGGTCGGAACACTGAAGCTTTCTTT. Protein sequence: CASSQSMMRGRNTEAFF. The full variable domain, completed using reference TRBV3-1 and TRBJ1-1, is DTAVSQTPKYLVTQMGNDKSIKCEQNLGHDTMYWYKQDSKKFLKIMFSYNNKELIINETVPNRFSPKSPDKAHLNLHINSLELGDSAVYFCASSQSMMRGRNTEAFFGQGTRLTVV.

Remarks on this clonotype: A much larger clone sits a single nucleotide away, making a read error possible. V gene TRBV28 combines with J gene TRBJ2-1, with 9 bases aligning to TRBD2. Trimming cost V 5 bases and J 7 bases; bases outside gene matches: 9. This CDR3 spans 15 amino acids. Germline V CDR1 and CDR2: MDHEN, SYDVKM. The CDR3 nucleotides are TGTGCCAGCAGTGATTTTGCGGGAGGGATAAATGAGCAGTTCTTC. It translates to CASSDFAGGINEQFF.

This clonotype was counted many times. This chain uses TRBV6-2 or TRBV6-3 with TRBJ1-5; possibly TRBD1 for D (6 bases). Germline loops: CDR1 MNHEY, CDR2 SVGEGT. CDR3 length: 16 amino acids. Trimming stripped 5 bases from V and 6 bases from J, with 20 bases between. CDR3: CASSRNPGGRGQPQHF. CDR3 DNA: TGTGCCAGCAGTCGTAACCCGGGGGGGCGCGGTCAGCCCCAGCATTTT.

This clonotype was found many times. The V call is TRBV2, the J call TRBJ1-1; D ambiguous. Trimming stripped 7 bases from V and 3 bases from J, with 12 bases between. The CDR3 length is 13 residues. The germline V gene has CDR1 SNHLY and CDR2 FYNNEI. The CDR3 sequence is CASMIDQDTEAFF. DNA of the CDR3: TGTGCCAGCATGATCGACCAGGACACTGAAGCTTTCTTT.

This clonotype appeared a few times. The gene calls are TRBV11-2 and TRBJ2-5; 7 bases are a match to TRBD1. The CDR3 consists of 15 residues. Germline V gene data show CDR1 as SGHAT and CDR2 as FQNNGV. V dropped 2 bases and J dropped 2; count of bases not matched to a gene: 5. The CDR3 sequence: CASSLTGQSQETQYF. Here the CDR3 DNA reads TGTGCCAGCAGCTTAACGGGACAGAGTCAAGAGACCCAGTACTTC.

The sample holds many counts of this clonotype. V is TRBV2 and J is TRBJ2-7; D may be TRBD1 (6 bases). The CDR3 is 14 amino acids. Germline CDR1 reads SNHLY; CDR2 reads FYNNEI. V dropped 7 bases and J dropped 3 bases, with 16 bases sitting between them. The CDR3 is CASKSQGSGYEQYF. CDR3 nucleotide sequence: TGTGCCAGCAAAAGCCAGGGGTCAGGCTACGAGCAGTACTTC.